Listed below are T cell receptor beta chains from one sample, sequenced in a study of blood T cell repertoires in COVID-19. The data were produced by immunoSEQ multiplex PCR, yet TCRdb's version contains in-frame clones alone and is incomplete. Of 490,000 or so clones listed, 75% to 90% were seen once; the top ten hold around 7.9%. Sequenced sample: PBMCs or T cells enriched from blood (not recorded which). All receptors come from a woman aged 55-75 years who had recovered from COVID-19. The CDR3 runs from the conserved cysteine through the conserved F or W. The D gene is left open where the match is weak. Clone size appears in some rows only: once, few, many, or a class for an expanded clone.

cdr3_nt: TGTGCCTGGACAGGGTTTAGTTCACCCCTCCACTTT
cdr3_aa: CAWTGFSSPLHF
clone_size: .
j_call: TRBJ1-6
v_call: TRBV30
d_call: .
cdr3_length: 12

cdr3_nt: TGTGCCAGCAGTTCTCCAGCGGTCGGGTCCTACAATGAGCAGTTCTTC
cdr3_aa: CASSSPAVGSYNEQFF
clone_size: .
j_call: TRBJ2-1
v_call: TRBV6-2/TRBV6-3
d_call: .
cdr3_length: 16

cdr3_nt: TGTGCCAGCAGCCGGGCGGGGGACACAGATACGCAGTATTTT
cdr3_aa: CASSRAGDTDTQYF
clone_size: .
j_call: TRBJ2-3
v_call: TRBV7-2
d_call: TRBD2
cdr3_length: 14

cdr3_nt: TGTGCCAGTAGTATAGGAGACAGGTTGGGCAGCAATCAGCCCCAGCATTTT
cdr3_aa: CASSIGDRLGSNQPQHF
clone_size: once
j_call: TRBJ1-5
v_call: TRBV19
d_call: .
cdr3_length: 17

cdr3_nt: TGTGCCAGCAGTTTCCGTTCCTATGGCTACACCTTC
cdr3_aa: CASSFRSYGYTF
clone_size: .
j_call: TRBJ1-2
v_call: TRBV28
d_call: .
cdr3_length: 12

cdr3_nt: TGTGCCAGCTCACCCCAAACAGGGGGCGAGACTGAAGCTTTCTTT
cdr3_aa: CASSPQTGGETEAFF
clone_size: .
j_call: TRBJ1-1
v_call: TRBV18
d_call: TRBD1
cdr3_length: 15

cdr3_nt: TGTGCCTGGACCCCAGGGGGCGGTCATAATTCACCCCTCCACTTT
cdr3_aa: CAWTPGGGHNSPLHF
clone_size: .
j_call: TRBJ1-6
v_call: TRBV30
d_call: TRBD1
cdr3_length: 15

cdr3_nt: TGTGCCAGCAGTCGGGGGACAGCACCCCTCCACTTT
cdr3_aa: CASSRGTAPLHF
clone_size: .
j_call: TRBJ1-6
v_call: TRBV12-3/TRBV12-4
d_call: TRBD1
cdr3_length: 12

cdr3_nt: TGTGCCACCAGTGACCTTGGGACAGGGAGGACCGGGGAGCTGTTTTTT
cdr3_aa: CATSDLGTGRTGELFF
clone_size: .
j_call: TRBJ2-2
v_call: TRBV24-1
d_call: TRBD1
cdr3_length: 16

cdr3_nt: TGTGCCAGTAGTAACCGGGACAGGGGGGAGACCCAGTACTTC
cdr3_aa: CASSNRDRGETQYF
clone_size: .
j_call: TRBJ2-5
v_call: TRBV19
d_call: TRBD1
cdr3_length: 14

cdr3_nt: TGTGCCAGTGGGCTAGCGGGGTTCACAGATACGCAGTATTTT
cdr3_aa: CASGLAGFTDTQYF
clone_size: once
j_call: TRBJ2-3
v_call: TRBV19
d_call: TRBD2
cdr3_length: 14

cdr3_nt: TGCGCCAGCAGCTTGGACGGGACAGATACGCAGTATTTT
cdr3_aa: CASSLDGTDTQYF
clone_size: .
j_call: TRBJ2-3
v_call: TRBV5-1
d_call: .
cdr3_length: 13

cdr3_nt: TGTGCCAGCAGTGAAGCGGGGACTCGCGGCTACACCTTC
cdr3_aa: CASSEAGTRGYTF
clone_size: .
j_call: TRBJ1-2
v_call: TRBV2
d_call: .
cdr3_length: 13

cdr3_nt: TGTGCCAGCAGTTACTCGGCTAGCAACACCGGGGAGCTGTTTTTT
cdr3_aa: CASSYSASNTGELFF
clone_size: few
j_call: TRBJ2-2
v_call: TRBV6-6
d_call: .
cdr3_length: 15

cdr3_nt: TGCGCCAGCAGCCCCCTCCGCACAGATACGCAGTATTTT
cdr3_aa: CASSPLRTDTQYF
clone_size: once
j_call: TRBJ2-3
v_call: TRBV5-1
d_call: .
cdr3_length: 13

cdr3_nt: TGCGCCAGCAGGGGGGTTTGGCGGGGGCCACCCACAGATACGCAGTATTTT
cdr3_aa: CASRGVWRGPPTDTQYF
clone_size: .
j_call: TRBJ2-3
v_call: TRBV10-2
d_call: .
cdr3_length: 17

cdr3_nt: TGTGCCAGCAGTTACCCGATGTACCGGGACAGGGCACCCTATGGCTACACCTTC
cdr3_aa: CASSYPMYRDRAPYGYTF
clone_size: .
j_call: TRBJ1-2
v_call: TRBV6-2/TRBV6-3
d_call: TRBD1
cdr3_length: 18

cdr3_nt: TGTGCCAGCAGTGACCCTTTTCGCAGTTCAAGTCCCACAGATACGCAGTATTTT
cdr3_aa: CASSDPFRSSSPTDTQYF
clone_size: .
j_call: TRBJ2-3
v_call: TRBV6-4
d_call: .
cdr3_length: 18

cdr3_nt: TGTGCCAGCAGTTACTCTACCGGGAATTCACCCCTCCACTTT
cdr3_aa: CASSYSTGNSPLHF
clone_size: few
j_call: TRBJ1-6
v_call: TRBV6-6
d_call: .
cdr3_length: 14

cdr3_nt: TGTGCCAGCAGCTTAGGCCTAGCAGGGACTGACGAAAAACTGTTTTTT
cdr3_aa: CASSLGLAGTDEKLFF
clone_size: .
j_call: TRBJ1-4
v_call: TRBV11-3
d_call: .
cdr3_length: 16

cdr3_nt: TGTGCCACCGGACGGGACACGGGGCCCCAGCATTTT
cdr3_aa: CATGRDTGPQHF
clone_size: .
j_call: TRBJ1-5
v_call: TRBV24-1
d_call: .
cdr3_length: 12

cdr3_nt: TGTGCCAGCAGTTACACAGGGGTGGGGACCAAAAACATTCAGTACTTC
cdr3_aa: CASSYTGVGTKNIQYF
clone_size: once
j_call: TRBJ2-4
v_call: TRBV28
d_call: TRBD1
cdr3_length: 16

cdr3_nt: TGTGCCAGCAGGGATGGCGGGGGGGCCAAAGATACGCAGTATTTT
cdr3_aa: CASRDGGGAKDTQYF
clone_size: .
j_call: TRBJ2-3
v_call: TRBV2
d_call: TRBD2
cdr3_length: 15

cdr3_nt: TGTGCCAGTAGTTGGGACAGCTTCTGGCCCCAGCATTTT
cdr3_aa: CASSWDSFWPQHF
clone_size: .
j_call: TRBJ1-5
v_call: TRBV19
d_call: TRBD1
cdr3_length: 13

cdr3_nt: TGTGCCAGCACCCACAGGTCTACCGGGGAGCTGTTTTTT
cdr3_aa: CASTHRSTGELFF
clone_size: once
j_call: TRBJ2-2
v_call: TRBV12-3/TRBV12-4
d_call: .
cdr3_length: 13

cdr3_nt: TGTGCCAGCAAAATTAGTAGCGGGGGCTACGAGCAGTACTTC
cdr3_aa: CASKISSGGYEQYF
clone_size: .
j_call: TRBJ2-7
v_call: TRBV6-5
d_call: TRBD2
cdr3_length: 14

cdr3_nt: TGTGCCAGCAGCTTAGGGCCGACGCAGTATTTT
cdr3_aa: CASSLGPTQYF
clone_size: .
j_call: TRBJ2-3
v_call: TRBV11-2
d_call: .
cdr3_length: 11